In this sample, the clone carrying this T cell receptor beta chain turned up a few times. Its target is not known. The data were obtained in a study of T-cell memory formation after mild COVID-19. Findings of the study overall: The study found balanced CD4/CD8 in clones contracting day 15 to 85 and a CD4+ lean in later expanders. Certain responding clones were present in pre-infection memory, suggesting participation of cross-reactive memory.

TCRalpha and TCRbeta libraries used 5'RACE with constant-segment primers and UMIs. TCRdb re-called the 5' RACE reads through MiXCR, storing one row per CDR3 protein. Found here are fewer than 300,000 distinct CDR3 sequences, around 17% of them singletons; the top ten hold 20% to 25%. The V segment lost 5 bases and the J segment 6 bases; nucleotides outside the gene matches: 10. CDR1 and CDR2 from the germline V gene are SGHVS and FNYEAQ. The CDR3 has 14 residues. The gene calls are TRBV7-6 and TRBJ2-7; 7 bases line up with TRBD2. This receptor was taken from a man between 18 and 35 years old who had mild COVID-19 (a few samples of this study predate the infection). Cell type and time point are not known. The sequenced sample was PBMCs or a T cell subset sorted from them (not recorded which). CDR3 protein: CASSLASGGGEQYF. CDR3 sequence (DNA): TGTGCCAGCAGCCTGGCCTCTGGGGGGGGCGAGCAGTACTTC.